This T cell receptor (beta chain) was obtained from a study of shared clonotypes between healthy human individuals (dated by TCRdb to the early 2020s). With respect to the entire study: Three men and a couple of women, aged 18 to 49 years, made up the cohort. Per donor, leukapheresis produced somewhere between about 0.94 and 9 billion PBMCs. For each donor, three plates each were used for CD4 naive and CD4 memory, two plates were used for CD8 naive, and one plate was used for CD8 memory. To estimate repertoire size and how much clonotypes are shared between individuals, the study performed deep sequencing of blood TCR repertoires from about five healthy adults. Libraries were prepared and TCR repertoires were sequenced by different laboratories using diverse techniques, in order to increase sequencing depth and limit assay-specific biases.

Broad study findings and their caveats: Even with the large sequencing depth, rarefaction of the sorted-subset datasets indicated that sequencing was incomplete. Sampling was restricted to blood, and TCR repertoires in tissue are likely to differ from TCR repertoires in blood. Compared with non-shared clonotypes, the clonotypes found in all four sorted-subset donors had higher generation probabilities. Estimated clonotype richness was generally larger for naive than for memory subsets. Because the study included a small number of donors, the genetic and exposure-history diversity represented was limited. Sharing across several donors was observed for around 5% of naive CD4, 3.5% of naive CD8, roughly 2.3% of memory CD4, and around 0.42% of memory CD8 clonotypes. Based on pairwise subsampling, the degree of clonotype sharing among donors was expected to be affected by sequencing depth.

Turning to this clone: Its antigen has not been determined. No base quality information exists; no much larger clone differs at one position.

Using the deep immunoSEQ assay, TCR CDR3 regions were amplified from genomic DNA by multiplex PCR. Extracted genomic DNA from each cell subset was distributed evenly across all wells of several immunoSEQ 96-well plates, and each plate was treated as a replicate. Each replicate PCR for sorted subsets received roughly 0.2 ug genomic DNA, equal to 30,000 or so T cell genomes. Purified libraries were measured with a Qubit 3.0 fluorometer, size-checked on a Bioanalyzer 2100, and measured again with the KAPA Library Quantification kit. A separate single-read 150-cycle Illumina NextSeq 550 flow cell was used to sequence each immunoSEQ 96-well plate. Per the authors' processing: The immunoSEQ output contained only junctional sequences without quality scores, so filtering could not match that applied to full-length reads. To assign V/J genes and CDR3, sequences were annotated using PyIR, a Python wrapper for IgBLAST v1.9, with IMGT germline references. Reads with weak V/J assignments (E-value above 1e-6), missing CDR3, stop codons, out-of-frame junctions, or ambiguous translated residues were removed. V3J clonotypes were defined as sequences sharing an identical inferred V gene, J gene, and CDR3 amino acid sequence. Percentage overlap between repertoires was calculated by dividing the number of shared unique clonotypes by the size of the smaller repertoire. Richness of each repertoire was evaluated using RTK rarefaction, the Chao1 estimator, and Recon v2.1 estimates of unobserved clonotypes. For all TCRbeta clonotypes obtained by the gDNA method from four donors, generation probabilities were computed with OLGA. In TCRdb, the immuneACCESS table is reduced to in-frame sequences with V and J assigned. These tables do not hold every clone; where another copy was compared, an unresolved V gene accounts for under half, and the others remain unexplained. V and J calls plus clone size are reproduced from that table; the DNA served to infer D and trimming. Recorded for this sample are 750,000 to 1,000,000 clones; almost 95% of them occurred a single time. About 24% of the sample is in the top ten clones.

Taken from the germline V gene, the CDR1 and CDR2 loops are SGHTA and FQGNSA. The CDR3 numbers 15 residues from cysteine through phenylalanine. The only DNA kept is the CDR3, 45 bases in frame from the first base. V is shortened by 3 bases, J by 6 bases, and the region joining them spans 17 bases. CD8 naive samples consisted of CD45RO-negative cells that were positively selected for CCR7, yielding a CD45RA+CCR7+ population without TemRA cells. Donors were healthy HIV-negative adults with no recently reported acute infections or vaccinations. Only Caucasian adults living in Nashville, Tennessee, USA were represented among the donors. Blood was collected by leukapheresis, and PBMCs were isolated by Ficoll-Histopaque density gradient centrifugation and then cryopreserved in liquid nitrogen vapor phase. Purity and quantity of every magnetically sorted T cell population were checked by analytical flow cytometry. From each sorted fraction, genomic DNA was isolated and quantified by UV absorbance on a Nanodrop 2000c.

What was sequenced was naive CD8+ T cells sorted from blood. Per the publication, the cell subset or site label means: CD45RA+CCR7+. This sequence uses TRBV7-2 and TRBJ1-1; the D gene cannot be resolved reliably. This clonotype originated in a man in his thirties or forties in good health. The nucleotide sequence is given as TGTGCCAGCAGCTTCAGTTGGGTAGATTCGCCTGAAGCTTTCTTT. Translated, this gives CASSFSWVDSPEAFF. Outside the CDR3, residues come from the reference TRBV7-2 and TRBJ1-1 proteins, so the full variable domain is: GAGVSQSPSNKVTEKGKDVELRCDPISGHTALYWYRQSLGQGLEFLIYFQGNSAPDKSGLPSDRFSAERTGGSVSTLTIQRTQQEDSAVYLCASSFSWVDSPEAFFGQGTRLTVV.